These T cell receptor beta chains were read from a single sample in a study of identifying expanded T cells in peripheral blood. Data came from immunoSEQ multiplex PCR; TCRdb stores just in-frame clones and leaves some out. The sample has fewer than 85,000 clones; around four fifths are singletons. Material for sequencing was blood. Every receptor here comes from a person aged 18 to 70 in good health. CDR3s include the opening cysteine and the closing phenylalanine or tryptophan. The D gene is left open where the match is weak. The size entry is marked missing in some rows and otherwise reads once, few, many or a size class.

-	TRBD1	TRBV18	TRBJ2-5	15	CASSLRTGWQETQYF	TGTGCCAGCTCGCTTAGGACAGGCTGGCAAGAGACCCAGTACTTC
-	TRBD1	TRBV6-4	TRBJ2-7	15	CASSALRDRGYEQYF	TGTGCCAGCAGTGCGCTCCGGGACAGGGGCTACGAGCAGTACTTC
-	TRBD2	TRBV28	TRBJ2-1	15	CASSQTSGAYNEQFF	TGTGCCAGCAGTCAGACTAGCGGAGCCTACAATGAGCAGTTCTTC
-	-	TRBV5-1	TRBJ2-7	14	CASSRGTQAYEQYF	TGCGCCAGCAGCCGCGGGACACAGGCCTACGAGCAGTACTTC
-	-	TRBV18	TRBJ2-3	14	CASSPDKFADTQYF	TGTGCCAGCTCACCCGACAAGTTTGCAGATACGCAGTATTTT
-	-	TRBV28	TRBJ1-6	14	CASSPGGENSPLHF	TGTGCCAGCAGTCCCGGAGGGGAAAATTCACCCCTCCACTTT
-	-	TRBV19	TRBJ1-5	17	CASSMVPGRYSNQPQHF	TGTGCCAGTAGTATGGTCCCAGGGCGGTATAGCAATCAGCCCCAGCATTTT
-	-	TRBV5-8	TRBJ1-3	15	CASSPLPGSGNTIYF	TGTGCCAGCAGCCCCCTCCCAGGGTCTGGAAACACCATATATTTT
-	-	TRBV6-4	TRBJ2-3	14	CASSDEASTDTQYF	TGTGCCAGCAGTGATGAGGCTAGCACAGATACGCAGTATTTT
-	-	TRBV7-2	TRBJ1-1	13	CASSLSDRTEAFF	TGTGCCAGCAGCTTATCTGACAGGACCGAAGCTTTCTTT
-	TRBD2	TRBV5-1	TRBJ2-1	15	CASSSGRASYNEQFF	TGCGCCAGCAGTAGCGGGAGGGCGTCTTACAATGAGCAGTTCTTC
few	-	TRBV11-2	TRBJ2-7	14	CASSPPGLRYEQYF	TGTGCCAGCAGCCCACCGGGACTCCGCTACGAGCAGTACTTC
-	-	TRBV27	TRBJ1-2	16	CASSFGPRALTHGYTF	TGTGCCAGCAGTTTTGGGCCCCGAGCCCTCACTCATGGCTACACCTTC
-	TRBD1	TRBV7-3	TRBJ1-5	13	CASSRTGDQPQHF	TGTGCCAGCAGCAGGACAGGGGATCAGCCCCAGCATTTT
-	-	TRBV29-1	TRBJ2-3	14	CSVERAADHDTQYF	TGCAGCGTTGAAAGGGCTGCTGATCACGATACGCAGTATTTT
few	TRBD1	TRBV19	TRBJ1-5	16	CASSVGQVHSNQPQHF	TGTGCCAGTAGTGTCGGACAGGTACATAGCAATCAGCCCCAGCATTTT
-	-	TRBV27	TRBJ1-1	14	CASSLQGGNTEAFF	TGTGCCAGCAGTTTACAAGGGGGAAACACTGAAGCTTTCTTT
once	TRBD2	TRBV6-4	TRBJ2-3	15	CASSEGGRETDTQYF	TGTGCCAGCAGTGAGGGCGGGAGGGAGACAGATACGCAGTATTTT
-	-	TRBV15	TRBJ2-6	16	CATSTTTEPGANVLTF	TGTGCCACCAGCACCACGACAGAACCTGGGGCCAACGTCCTGACTTTC
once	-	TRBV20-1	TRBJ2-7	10	CSADTYEQYF	TGCAGTGCCGACACCTACGAGCAGTACTTC
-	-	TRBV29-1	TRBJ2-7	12	CSVEGLAYEQYF	TGCAGCGTTGAAGGCCTGGCCTACGAGCAGTACTTC
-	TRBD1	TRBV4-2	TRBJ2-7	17	CASSQATVGTGSYEQYF	TGTGCCAGCAGCCAGGCCACGGTTGGGACAGGGTCCTACGAGCAGTACTTC
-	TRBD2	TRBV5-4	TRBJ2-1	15	CASSSGREGRNEQFF	TGTGCCAGCAGCTCCGGGCGGGAGGGCCGTAATGAGCAGTTCTTC
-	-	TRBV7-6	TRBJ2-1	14	CASSFRVDGNEQFF	TGTGCCAGCAGCTTCAGGGTCGACGGGAATGAGCAGTTCTTC
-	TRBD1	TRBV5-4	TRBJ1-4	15	CASSLDRGGVEKLFF	TGTGCCAGCAGCTTGGACAGGGGAGGGGTCGAAAAACTGTTTTTT